The entry that follows covers one TCR beta chain sequence. The sample originates from a study of blood T cell repertoires in COVID-19. Study background: Sources were T cells, B-cell-depleted T cells, or PBMCs; the material itself was cDNA or gDNA.

Germline CDR1 is MNHEY and CDR2 is SMNVEV (reference sequence). The CDR3 spans 15 residues. V lost 2 bases, J lost 7 bases, and 5 bases stayed unmatched. The repertoire was sequenced with immunoSEQ multiplex PCR; TCRdb's copy has only in-frame clones and lacks some. This sample carries around 26,000 clones, approximately 88% of them seen once, and the ten largest clones take around 15%. The TCR sequence derives from a human donor in a cohort sampled during active COVID-19. The sequencing input was peripheral blood. The chain has TRBV27 and TRBJ2-1; TRBD2 matches at 10 bases. The CDR3 coding sequence is TGTGCCAGCAGTTTAGGGGCTAGCGGGAGTAATGAGCAGTTCTTC. It yields the protein CASSLGASGSNEQFF.